These 23 T cell receptor beta chains were all obtained from the same sample, sequenced in a study of lymphopenia after photon versus proton radiotherapy. The method was immunoSEQ multiplex PCR; TCRdb's version includes in-frame clones alone and lacks a portion of them. The table includes 20,000 to 25,000 clones, 85% detected once. Sequenced material: peripheral blood, taken from a patient treated with photon-based radiotherapy. The receptors originated from a man aged 55 to 69 with pancreatic cancer.

The V call is TRBV7-8, the J call TRBJ2-3; 9 bases are a match to TRBD2. The germline gives CDR1 SGHVS, CDR2 FQNEAQ. The CDR3 consists of 16 residues. V was pared by 1 base and J by 4 bases, with 6 bases of the junction left unmatched. The CDR3 loop reads CASSLEAGGSSDTQYF. The CDR3 DNA reads TGTGCCAGCAGCTTAGAAGCGGGGGGCTCGTCAGATACGCAGTATTTT.

CDR3 bases: TGTGCCAGCAGTGATTCCGGTCAGGGACTTTATCAGCCCCAGCATTTT. Protein product: CASSDSGQGLYQPQHF. V is TRBV2 and J is TRBJ1-5; a possible D gene is TRBD1 (5 bases). V was trimmed by 3 bases and J by 5 bases, leaving 17 bases between them. The germline gives CDR1 SNHLY, CDR2 FYNNEI. This CDR3 region has 16 residues. The full variable domain, in which reference TRBV2 and TRBJ1-5 provide the parts outside the CDR3, is EPEVTQTPSHQVTQMGQEVILRCVPISNHLYFYWYRQILGQKVEFLVSFYNNEISEKSEIFDDQFSVERPDGSNFTLKIRSTKLEDSAMYFCASSDSGQGLYQPQHFGDGTRLSIL.

This clone has only one observation. The chain uses TRBV4-2 and TRBJ2-2, with D hard to call. Trimming cost V 0 bases and J 9 bases, with 14 bases left between them. Germline V CDR1 and CDR2: LGHNA, YNFKEQ. The CDR3 covers 15 residues. The chain's CDR3 is CASSQDWKGSRELFF. CDR3 sequence (DNA): TGTGCCAGCAGCCAAGATTGGAAGGGATCACGGGAGCTGTTTTTT.

This chain links TRBV9 with TRBJ2-1; TRBD2 agrees at 11 bases. Germline CDR1 is SGDLS and CDR2 is YYNGEE. This CDR3 is 15 amino acids long. Germline trimming cut 2 bases from V and 8 bases from J; bases unmatched to any gene: 6. This CDR3 is CASSVGLAEYYEQFF. The CDR3 DNA reads TGTGCCAGCAGCGTGGGACTAGCGGAGTATTATGAGCAGTTCTTC.

The sample holds a few counts of this clone. V gene TRBV6-1 combines with J gene TRBJ1-5; D gene uncertain. Trimming removed 2 bases at V and 7 bases at J, with 12 bases between. The CDR3 is made up of 14 amino acids. CDR1 and CDR2 from the germline V gene are MNHNS and SASEGT. DNA for the CDR3: TGTGCCAGCAGTGAATTCCACGGGAACCAGCCCCAGCATTTT. Its protein product is CASSEFHGNQPQHF.

The chain joins TRBV6-5 to TRBJ2-3; maybe TRBD2 (6 bases). The CDR3 totals 14 residues. CDR1 MNHEY and CDR2 SVGAGI come from the germline V gene. V shed 7 bases and J shed 0 bases, with 11 bases lying between them. The CDR3 loop is CASTPGLSTDTQYF. The CDR3 nucleotides read TGTGCCAGCACTCCGGGACTCAGCACAGATACGCAGTATTTT.

V gene TRBV5-5 combines with J gene TRBJ2-6; D unclear. Germline V gene sequence: CDR1 SGHKS, CDR2 YYEKEE (reference sequence). The V and J ends lost 4 bases and 0 bases respectively, with 8 bases between them. The CDR3 length is 15 residues. CDR3 bases: TGTGCCAGCAGCCCAGTCTTCTCTGGGGCCAACGTCCTGACTTTC. Protein: CASSPVFSGANVLTF.

The chain has TRBV7-3 and TRBJ1-6; D not certain. This CDR3 is built from 13 residues. Looked up from germline, CDR1 is SGHTA and CDR2 is FQGTGA. The V end was cut by 3 bases, the J end by 9 bases, with 9 bases between. The CDR3: CASSFSPGSPLHF. The CDR3 DNA reads as TGTGCCAGCAGCTTCTCGCCTGGTTCACCCCTCCACTTT.

This clone is labeled as large (0.1 to 1%). The chain uses TRBV4-2 and TRBJ2-1; D is ambiguous. The CDR3 sequence is 13 residues long. V lost 1 base to trimming and J lost 6 bases, with 7 bases between them. CDR1 and CDR2 from the germline V gene are LGHNA and YNFKEQ. Here the CDR3 DNA reads TGTGCCAGCAGCCAAGGATGGGGCAATGAGCAGTTCTTC. It encodes CASSQGWGNEQFF.

The rearrangement joins TRBV30 to TRBJ1-6; D gene unclear. This CDR3 region has 13 residues. Trimming pared 3 bases from V and 7 bases from J, leaving 10 bases between. Germline CDR1 is GTSNPN and CDR2 is SVGIG (reference sequence). DNA of the CDR3: TGTGCCTGGAGGTACTTCGTCAATTCACCCCTCCACTTT. The encoded protein is CAWRYFVNSPLHF.

J is TRBJ1-1 and V is TRBV27; D might be TRBD1 (5 bases). Deletions cut 7 bases from V and 6 bases from J, with 18 bases between. This CDR3 is 14 amino acids long. The germline gives CDR1 MNHEY, CDR2 SMNVEV (reference sequence). This chain's CDR3 is CASTEGTFSSEAFF. The CDR3 DNA reads TGTGCCAGCACAGAGGGGACCTTTAGCTCTGAAGCTTTCTTT.

This clone occurred once. This chain connects TRBV7-3 to TRBJ2-1; D ambiguous. V lost 5 bases and J lost 3, with 14 bases in between. Germline CDR1 SGHTA, CDR2 FQGTGA. CDR3 length equals 15 residues. CDR3 amino acids: CASSPLYSGYNEQFF. CDR3 bases: TGTGCCAGCAGCCCGCTCTACTCGGGCTACAATGAGCAGTTCTTC.

The rearrangement uses TRBV19 and TRBJ2-1, with TRBD1 matching 10 bases. Germline CDR1 is LNHDA and CDR2 is SQIVND (reference sequence). This CDR3 has 15 amino acids. Trimming cost V 3 bases and J 8 bases; bases outside gene matches: 7. CDR3 nucleotide sequence: TGTGCCAGTAGTATCCGGGACAGGGGCGTCGATGAGCAGTTCTTC. It specifies CASSIRDRGVDEQFF.

The sample holds one count of this clone. The chain has TRBV11-2 and TRBJ2-1; D gene unclear. Trimming pared 5 bases from V and 4 bases from J, leaving 9 bases between. This CDR3 is built from 13 residues. Germline-derived CDR1 and CDR2 are SGHAT and FQNNGV. In nucleotides, the CDR3 is TGTGCCAGCAGCCCTGACTCGTACAATGAGCAGTTCTTC. Its translation is CASSPDSYNEQFF.

The chain employs TRBV2 and TRBJ2-1; the D is unclear. V lost 6 bases to trimming and J lost 5 bases, with 8 bases between them. This CDR3 is built from 12 residues. Per the germline V gene, CDR1 is SNHLY and CDR2 is FYNNEI. The CDR3 is CASRVSDNEQFF. The CDR3 region has the DNA TGTGCCAGCAGGGTTTCGGACAATGAGCAGTTCTTC.

The V and J genes are TRBV18 and TRBJ1-2; 10 nucleotides align to TRBD1. The CDR3 is 14 residues long. Germline CDR1 is KGHSH and CDR2 is LQKENI. The V segment lost 6 bases and the J segment 3 bases; nucleotides outside the gene matches: 4. Here the CDR3 reads CASSETGGDYGYTF. The DNA for the CDR3 is TGTGCCAGCTCCGAGACAGGGGGCGACTATGGCTACACCTTC. The full variable domain, completed using reference TRBV18 and TRBJ1-2, is NAGVMQNPRHLVRRRGQEARLRCSPMKGHSHVYWYRQLPEEGLKFMVYLQKENIIDESGMPKERFSAEFPKEGPSILRIQQVVRGDSAAYFCASSETGGDYGYTFGSGTRLTVV.

The chain employs TRBV5-4 and TRBJ2-7, with TRBD1 matching over 7 bases. This CDR3 contains 14 residues. Germline trimming cut 4 bases from V and 1 base from J; bases unmatched to any gene: 5. Germline-derived CDR1 and CDR2 are SGHNT and YYREEE (reference sequence). The CDR3 coding sequence is TGTGCCAGCAGCGACCGACAGGGATCCTACGAGCAGTACTTC. Translation gives CASSDRQGSYEQYF.

This clone was detected a few times. The V call is TRBV30, the J call TRBJ1-1; 8 bases fit TRBD1. CDR3 length equals 13 residues. From germline, CDR1 is GTSNPN and CDR2 SVGIG (reference sequence). Trimming cost V 8 bases and J 4 bases; bases outside gene matches: 9. The CDR3 DNA reads TGTGCCGTCGACAGGGGAGGAAGCACTGAAGCTTTCTTT. Translated: CAVDRGGSTEAFF.

The CDR3 loop reads CASSLKGEQYF. CDR3 bases: TGCGCCAGCAGCTTGAAGGGCGAGCAGTACTTC. The gene calls are TRBV5-1 and TRBJ2-7; D unclear. This CDR3 has 11 amino acids. Trimming removed 1 base at V and 6 bases at J, with 5 bases between. Germline-derived CDR1 and CDR2 are SGHRS and YFSETQ. Using reference TRBV5-1 and TRBJ2-7 for the parts outside the CDR3, the full variable domain is KAGVTQTPRYLIKTRGQQVTLSCSPISGHRSVSWYQQTPGQGLQFLFEYFSETQRNKGNFPGRFSGRQFSNSRSEMNVSTLELGDSALYLCASSLKGEQYFGPGTRLTVT.

The V and J genes are TRBV5-4 and TRBJ1-6; the match to TRBD1 covers 10 bases. The CDR3 totals 14 residues. J gave up 10 bases and V 3 bases, and 4 bases lay outside the gene matches. Germline assignment: CDR1 SGHNT and CDR2 YYREEE (reference sequence). The CDR3: CASSWDRGRSPLHF. DNA of the CDR3: TGTGCCAGCAGCTGGGACAGGGGAAGATCACCCCTCCACTTT.

This clone turned up a few times. The chain employs TRBV20-1 and TRBJ1-1; the D is unclear. Germline V gene lookup returns CDR1 DFQATT and CDR2 SNEGSKA (reference sequence). This CDR3 spans 10 amino acids. The V end lost 5 bases, the J end lost 11 bases, and 12 bases lay between the germline ends. The CDR3 spells CSALDFFAFF. The CDR3 DNA sequence: TGCAGTGCTCTTGACTTTTTTGCTTTCTTT.

This clone has only a few counts. V is TRBV6-5 and J is TRBJ1-6; the match to TRBD1 covers 9 bases. This CDR3 has 16 amino acids. The J segment lost 6 bases and the V segment lost 2 bases, leaving 5 bases of the junction unmatched. The germline CDR1 and CDR2 sequences are MNHEY and SVGAGI. The CDR3 here is CASSYEQGARNSPLHF. Here the CDR3 DNA reads TGTGCCAGCAGTTACGAACAGGGGGCGCGTAATTCACCCCTCCACTTT.

V gene TRBV4-3 combines with J gene TRBJ1-1; TRBD1 matches at 9 bases. Trimming took 4 bases from V and 5 from J; bases not matched to a gene: 20. Per the germline V gene, CDR1 is LGHNA and CDR2 is YSLEER. The length of the CDR3 is 19 residues. CDR3 sequence: CASSLLYGTGWGEGTEAFF. The DNA for the CDR3 is TGCGCCAGCAGCCTCCTATACGGGACAGGGTGGGGAGAGGGTACTGAAGCTTTCTTT.